This T cell receptor beta chain was observed in a study of T-cell reconstitution after alpha-beta-depleted transplantation in children. As it was prepared, the TCRbeta library received unique molecular identifiers. TCRdb independently ran MiXCR on the PCR reads; one entry per CDR3 protein. The data show 400,000 to 500,000 distinct CDR3 sequences, roughly a tenth seen once. This clonotype occurred many times. Germline CDR1 reads SEHNR; CDR2 reads FQNEAQ (reference sequence). There are 14 residues in the CDR3. Between the trimmed V and J ends, which lost 1 base and 1 base, there was a span of 7 bases. V is TRBV7-9 and J is TRBJ1-1, with D hard to call. The origin of this receptor is a human donor who donated a stem cell graft to a child with acute myeloid leukemia. Source: PBMCs from the stem cell graft donor, taken from the stem cell graft. In DNA form, the CDR3 reads TGTGCCAGCAGCTTAGAGTCTTGGAACACTGAAGCTTTCTTT. It yields the protein CASSLESWNTEAFF.